This TCR beta chain was found in a study of blood T cell repertoires in COVID-19. Study-wide context: Spain, Italy and the United States supplied samples that represented acute and convalescent COVID-19. T cells, B-cell-depleted T cells, or PBMCs provided the cDNA or gDNA that served as material.

Original processing notes: Amplification from reference gene primers served as the basis for estimated nucleated cell counts. Method: immunoSEQ multiplex PCR; TCRdb's copy keeps in-frame clones and lacks some. That table gives V, J and clone size, and the DNA gave D and trimming. Of around 130,000 clones listed, around 89% are singletons. This CDR3 spans 15 amino acids. Germline lookup yields CDR1 MNHEY and CDR2 SVGAGI. The V end was cut by 0 bases, the J end by 4 bases, with 11 bases between. V is TRBV6-5 and J is TRBJ2-3; weak D call: TRBD2 (5 bases). This clonotype originated in a man aged 65 to 85 with active COVID-19. The sample taken for sequencing was peripheral blood. This CDR3 is CASSYSPGRPDTQYF. CDR3 bases: TGTGCCAGCAGTTACTCCCCGGGGAGACCAGATACGCAGTATTTT.